These T cell receptor beta chains were read from a single sample in a study of metastatic and nonmetastatic thyroid tumors. With MiXCR, TCRdb reprocessed the PCR reads. The profile shows under 20,000 clones, under 35% of them singletons. Source material: blood. Receptor source: a female donor with papillary thyroid cancer or a benign thyroid nodule (not recorded which). Some clones in this sample may be carry-over from other donors' samples. Both conserved end residues are part of each CDR3. Fields, in order: J gene, D gene, clone size, V gene, CDR3 protein, CDR3 DNA. The D gene is left open where the match is weak. Size tells how often a clone was seen (once, few, many) or the class of an expanded clone, and some rows leave it out.

J: TRBJ2-1; D: TRBD2; size: few; V: TRBV28; CDR3: CASSGGLAGNYNEQFF; DNA: TGTGCCAGCAGTGGGGGACTAGCGGGAAACTACAATGAGCAGTTCTTC
J: TRBJ1-5; D: .; size: few; V: TRBV6-6; CDR3: CASSYSIQPQHF; DNA: TGTGCCAGCAGTTACTCAATTCAGCCCCAGCATTTT
J: TRBJ2-3; D: TRBD2; size: .; V: TRBV20-1; CDR3: CSARDWASGNTDTQYF; DNA: TGCAGTGCTAGAGATTGGGCTAGCGGGAACACAGATACGCAGTATTTT
J: TRBJ2-7; D: TRBD2; size: many; V: TRBV2; CDR3: CASKALPAGGKNEQYF; DNA: TGTGCCAGCAAGGCCCTCCCAGCGGGAGGAAAGAACGAGCAGTACTTC
J: TRBJ1-3; D: .; size: few; V: TRBV27; CDR3: CASSPSLGLVSAGNTIYF; DNA: TGTGCCAGCAGTCCAAGTCTGGGCCTCGTCTCGGCTGGAAACACCATATATTTT
J: TRBJ2-7; D: TRBD2; size: few; V: TRBV2; CDR3: CATTSGSFYEQYF; DNA: TGTGCCACCACTAGCGGGAGTTTCTACGAGCAGTACTTC
J: TRBJ2-3; D: .; size: many; V: TRBV29-1; CDR3: CSVGTDTQYF; DNA: TGCAGCGTTGGAACAGATACGCAGTATTTT
J: TRBJ2-7; D: TRBD1; size: .; V: TRBV15; CDR3: CATSKDRGRGYEQYF; DNA: TGTGCCACCAGCAAAGACAGGGGCCGCGGCTACGAGCAGTACTTC
J: TRBJ2-1; D: .; size: once; V: TRBV20-1; CDR3: CSARSGTHYNEQFF; DNA: TGCAGTGCTAGATCCGGGACACACTACAATGAGCAGTTCTTC
J: TRBJ2-5; D: TRBD2; size: .; V: TRBV4-1; CDR3: CASSQEAGTSWPPQETQYF; DNA: TGCGCCAGCAGCCAAGAAGCGGGGACTAGTTGGCCCCCGCAAGAGACCCAGTACTTC
J: TRBJ1-5; D: TRBD1; size: many; V: TRBV30; CDR3: CAWSVGGGNQPQHF; DNA: TGTGCCTGGAGTGTAGGGGGCGGCAATCAGCCCCAGCATTTT
J: TRBJ2-1; D: TRBD2; size: medium-sized; V: TRBV6-1; CDR3: CASSSLAGRSNEQFF; DNA: TGTGCCAGCAGTTCTCTAGCGGGAAGGTCCAATGAGCAGTTCTTC
J: TRBJ1-2; D: TRBD1; size: .; V: TRBV7-9; CDR3: CASTYYRTGDGYTF; DNA: TGTGCCAGCACCTATTATCGGACAGGGGACGGCTACACCTTC
J: TRBJ2-1; D: TRBD2; size: .; V: TRBV5-1; CDR3: CASSSWDSGGNEQFF; DNA: TGCGCCAGCAGCTCATGGGACTCGGGGGGCAATGAGCAGTTCTTC
J: TRBJ2-7; D: .; size: .; V: TRBV28; CDR3: CASIAIGEGRGEQYF; DNA: TGTGCCAGCATCGCAATAGGGGAAGGAAGGGGCGAGCAGTACTTC
J: TRBJ1-2; D: .; size: .; V: TRBV5-1; CDR3: CASSFLQANYGYTF; DNA: TGCGCCAGCAGCTTCTTACAGGCGAACTATGGCTACACCTTC
J: TRBJ2-3; D: TRBD1; size: .; V: TRBV10-3; CDR3: CAISEPNPGTGNTDTQYF; DNA: TGTGCCATCAGTGAGCCCAACCCCGGGACAGGGAATACAGATACGCAGTATTTT
J: TRBJ2-1; D: .; size: .; V: TRBV20-1; CDR3: CSARVFDSYNDQFF; DNA: TGCAGTGCTAGAGTTTTCGACTCGTACAATGATCAGTTCTTC
J: TRBJ2-7; D: .; size: few; V: TRBV6-2/TRBV6-3; CDR3: CASSYSQLRGGEQYF; DNA: TGTGCCAGCAGTTACTCCCAGCTGCGGGGAGGCGAGCAGTACTTC
J: TRBJ1-2; D: .; size: .; V: TRBV4-2; CDR3: CASSQEWGADGYTF; DNA: TGTGCCAGCAGCCAAGAATGGGGGGCAGATGGCTACACCTTC
J: TRBJ2-7; D: .; size: .; V: TRBV30; CDR3: CAWSVERTPYF; DNA: TGTGCCTGGAGTGTTGAACGTACCCCGTACTTC
J: TRBJ2-7; D: .; size: .; V: TRBV28; CDR3: CASSLTRIRQSSYEQYF; DNA: TGTGCCAGCAGCTTAACACGGATCCGGCAGAGCTCCTACGAGCAGTACTTC
J: TRBJ2-2; D: TRBD2; size: .; V: TRBV7-3; CDR3: CASSPLAGTNAKPNTGELFF; DNA: TGTGCCAGCAGTCCCCTTGCCGGGACTAACGCCAAACCGAACACTGGGGAGCTGTTTTTT
J: TRBJ2-1; D: .; size: many; V: TRBV19; CDR3: CASSTRGLSSYNEQFF; DNA: TGTGCCAGTAGTACACGGGGGCTATCTTCCTACAATGAGCAGTTCTTC
J: TRBJ1-6; D: .; size: few; V: TRBV19; CDR3: CASTRNNSPLHF; DNA: TGTGCCAGTACCAGGAATAATTCACCCCTCCACTTT
J: TRBJ2-7; D: .; size: .; V: TRBV30; CDR3: CAWSVVNGLYEQYF; DNA: TGTGCCTGGAGTGTAGTTAACGGCCTATACGAGCAGTACTTC
J: TRBJ1-1; D: .; size: few; V: TRBV6-5; CDR3: CASSYSIFMDSEAFF; DNA: TGTGCCAGCAGTTACTCTATATTTATGGACAGTGAAGCTTTCTTT
J: TRBJ1-5; D: .; size: many; V: TRBV19; CDR3: CARQGGNQPQHF; DNA: TGTGCCAGACAGGGTGGCAATCAGCCCCAGCATTTT
J: TRBJ2-3; D: TRBD2; size: .; V: TRBV6-1; CDR3: CASIAGDADTQYF; DNA: TGTGCCAGCATAGCGGGGGATGCAGATACGCAGTATTTT
J: TRBJ1-1; D: .; size: .; V: TRBV2; CDR3: CASSDGVGAFF; DNA: TGTGCCAGCAGTGACGGGGTAGGAGCTTTCTTT
J: TRBJ1-4; D: .; size: .; V: TRBV20-1; CDR3: CSASQAGADEKLFF; DNA: TGCAGTGCTTCTCAAGCGGGGGCAGATGAAAAACTGTTTTTT
J: TRBJ2-7; D: TRBD2; size: many; V: TRBV18; CDR3: CASSLGGEQYF; DNA: TGTGCCAGCTCACTGGGGGGGGAGCAGTACTTC
J: TRBJ1-2; D: TRBD1; size: few; V: TRBV6-5; CDR3: CASSYRSQGAYYGYTF; DNA: TGTGCCAGCAGTTACCGATCACAGGGGGCCTACTATGGCTACACCTTC